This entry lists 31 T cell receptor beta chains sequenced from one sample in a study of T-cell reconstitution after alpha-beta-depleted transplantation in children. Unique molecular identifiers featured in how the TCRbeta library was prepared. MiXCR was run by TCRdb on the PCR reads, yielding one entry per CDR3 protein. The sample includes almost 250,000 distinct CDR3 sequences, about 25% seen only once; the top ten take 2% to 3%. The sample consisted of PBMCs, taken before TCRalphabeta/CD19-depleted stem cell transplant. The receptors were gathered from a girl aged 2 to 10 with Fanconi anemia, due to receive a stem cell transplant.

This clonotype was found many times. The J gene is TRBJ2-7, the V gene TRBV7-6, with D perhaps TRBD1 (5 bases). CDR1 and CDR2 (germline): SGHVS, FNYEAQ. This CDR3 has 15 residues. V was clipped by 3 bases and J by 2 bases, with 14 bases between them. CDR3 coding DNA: TGTGCCAGCAGCTTTTTTGTGGGGCCAACCTACGAGCAGTACTTC. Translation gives CASSFFVGPTYEQYF.

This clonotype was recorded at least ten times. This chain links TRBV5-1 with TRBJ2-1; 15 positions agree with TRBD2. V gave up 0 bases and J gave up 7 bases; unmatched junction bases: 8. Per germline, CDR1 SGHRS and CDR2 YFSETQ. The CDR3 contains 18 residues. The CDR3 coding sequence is TGCGCCAGCAGCTTGGCCGGGACTAGCGGGAGGATAGGTAATGAGCAGTTCTTC. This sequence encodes CASSLAGTSGRIGNEQFF.

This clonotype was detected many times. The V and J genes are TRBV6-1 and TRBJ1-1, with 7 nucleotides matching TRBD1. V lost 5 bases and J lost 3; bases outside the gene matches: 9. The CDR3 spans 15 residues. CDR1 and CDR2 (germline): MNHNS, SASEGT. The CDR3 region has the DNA TGTGCCAGCAGTCCGATTGCCCAGGGGGACACTGAAGCTTTCTTT. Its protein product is CASSPIAQGDTEAFF.

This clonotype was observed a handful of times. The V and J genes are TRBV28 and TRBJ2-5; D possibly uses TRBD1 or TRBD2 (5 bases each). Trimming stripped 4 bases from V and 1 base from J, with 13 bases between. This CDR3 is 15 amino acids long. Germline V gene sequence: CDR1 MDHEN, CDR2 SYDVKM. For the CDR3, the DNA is TGTGCCAGCAGTTCCCCAGGGAGCGGCCAAGAGACCCAGTACTTC. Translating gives CASSSPGSGQETQYF.

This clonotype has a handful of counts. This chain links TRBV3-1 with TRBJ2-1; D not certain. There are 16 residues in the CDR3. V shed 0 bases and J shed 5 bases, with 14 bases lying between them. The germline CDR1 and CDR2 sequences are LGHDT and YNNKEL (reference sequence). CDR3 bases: TGTGCCAGCAGCCAAGAACCCTCTGGGCTAAACAATGAGCAGTTCTTC. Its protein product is CASSQEPSGLNNEQFF.

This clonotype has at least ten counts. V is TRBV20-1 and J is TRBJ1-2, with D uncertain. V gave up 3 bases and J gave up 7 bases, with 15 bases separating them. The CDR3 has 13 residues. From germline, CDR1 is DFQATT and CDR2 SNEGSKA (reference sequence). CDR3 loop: CSASRDPRSGYTF. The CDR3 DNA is TGCAGTGCTAGCCGGGATCCCCGCTCTGGCTACACCTTC.

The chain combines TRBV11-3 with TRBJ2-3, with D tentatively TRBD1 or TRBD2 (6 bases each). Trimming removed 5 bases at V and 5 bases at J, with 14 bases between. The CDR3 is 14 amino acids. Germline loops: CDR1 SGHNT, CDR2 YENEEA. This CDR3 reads CASSNLQGGDTQYF. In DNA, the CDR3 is TGTGCCAGCAGCAACCTACAGGGAGGAGATACGCAGTATTTT.

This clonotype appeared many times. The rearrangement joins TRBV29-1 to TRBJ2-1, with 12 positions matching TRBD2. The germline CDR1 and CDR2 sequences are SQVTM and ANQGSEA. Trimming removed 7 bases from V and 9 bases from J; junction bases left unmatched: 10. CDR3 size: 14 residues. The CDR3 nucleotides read TGCAGCGGGTCCGGACTAGCGGGAAGTCCTGAGCAGTTCTTC. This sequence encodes CSGSGLAGSPEQFF.

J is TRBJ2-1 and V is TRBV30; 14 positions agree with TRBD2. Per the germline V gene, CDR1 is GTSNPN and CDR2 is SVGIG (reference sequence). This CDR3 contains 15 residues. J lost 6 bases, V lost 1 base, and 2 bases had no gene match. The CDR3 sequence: CAWSGTSGRINEQFF. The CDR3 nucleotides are TGTGCCTGGAGTGGGACTAGCGGGAGGATCAATGAGCAGTTCTTC.

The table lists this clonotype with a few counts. In DNA, the CDR3 is TGTGCCAGCAAGGGATCCTCCTACGAGCAGTACTTC. It translates to CASKGSSYEQYF. J is TRBJ2-7 and V is TRBV7-9, with unresolved D. The CDR3 runs 12 residues. The V end lost 7 bases, the J end lost 0 bases, and 7 bases lay between the germline ends. Germline-derived CDR1 and CDR2 are SEHNR and FQNEAQ (reference sequence).

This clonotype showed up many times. Here the CDR3 DNA reads TGTGCCAGCAGTTACTCTTTACAGGGGGCGGATGAAAAACTGTTTTTT. This sequence encodes CASSYSLQGADEKLFF. The chain couples TRBV6-5 to TRBJ1-4; 9 bases fit TRBD1. Germline trimming cut 0 bases from V and 6 bases from J; bases unmatched to any gene: 5. Per germline, CDR1 MNHEY and CDR2 SVGAGI. The CDR3 length is 16 residues.

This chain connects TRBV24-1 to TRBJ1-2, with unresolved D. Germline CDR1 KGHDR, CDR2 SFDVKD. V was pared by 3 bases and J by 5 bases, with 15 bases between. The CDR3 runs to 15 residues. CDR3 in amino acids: CATSDPGPGGYGYTF. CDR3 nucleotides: TGTGCCACCAGTGATCCGGGCCCCGGAGGGTATGGCTACACCTTC.

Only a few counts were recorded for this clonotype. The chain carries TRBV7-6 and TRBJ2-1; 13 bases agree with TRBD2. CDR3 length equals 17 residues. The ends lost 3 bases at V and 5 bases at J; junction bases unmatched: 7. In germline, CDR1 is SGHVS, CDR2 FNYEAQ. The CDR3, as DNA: TGTGCCAGCAGCTTTGATTCCGGGACTAGCGGGGACAATGAGCAGTTCTTC. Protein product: CASSFDSGTSGDNEQFF.

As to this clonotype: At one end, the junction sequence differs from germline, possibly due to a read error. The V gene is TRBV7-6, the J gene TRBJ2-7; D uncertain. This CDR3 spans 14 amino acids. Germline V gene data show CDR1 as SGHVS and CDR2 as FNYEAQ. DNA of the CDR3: TGTGCCAGCAGCGGGGAACAGAGCTCCGACGAGCAGTACTTC. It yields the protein CASSGEQSSDEQYF.

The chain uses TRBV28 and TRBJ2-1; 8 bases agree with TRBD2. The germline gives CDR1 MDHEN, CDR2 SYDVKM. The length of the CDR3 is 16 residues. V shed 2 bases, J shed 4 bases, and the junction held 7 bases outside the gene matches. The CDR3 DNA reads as TGTGCCAGCAGTTTAATCGGAACTAGCGGATACAATGAGCAGTTCTTC. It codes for CASSLIGTSGYNEQFF.

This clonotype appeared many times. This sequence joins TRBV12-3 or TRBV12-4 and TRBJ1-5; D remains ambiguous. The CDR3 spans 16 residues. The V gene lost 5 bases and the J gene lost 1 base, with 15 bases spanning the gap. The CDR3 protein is CASSKNDWASNQPQHF. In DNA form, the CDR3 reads TGTGCCAGCAGTAAGAACGACTGGGCGAGCAATCAGCCCCAGCATTTT.

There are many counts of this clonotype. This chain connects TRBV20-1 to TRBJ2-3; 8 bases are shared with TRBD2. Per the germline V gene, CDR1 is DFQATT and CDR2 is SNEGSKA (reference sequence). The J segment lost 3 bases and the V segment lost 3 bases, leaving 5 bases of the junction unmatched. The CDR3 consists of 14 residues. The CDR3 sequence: CSARAGLATDTQYF. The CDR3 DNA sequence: TGCAGTGCTAGGGCTGGACTAGCTACAGATACGCAGTATTTT.

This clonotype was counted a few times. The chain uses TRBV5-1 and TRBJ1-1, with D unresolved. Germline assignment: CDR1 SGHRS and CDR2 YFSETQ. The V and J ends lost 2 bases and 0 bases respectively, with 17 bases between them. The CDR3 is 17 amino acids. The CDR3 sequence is CASSLISGGSMNTEAFF. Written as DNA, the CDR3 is TGCGCCAGCAGCTTAATAAGTGGCGGTTCGATGAACACTGAAGCTTTCTTT.

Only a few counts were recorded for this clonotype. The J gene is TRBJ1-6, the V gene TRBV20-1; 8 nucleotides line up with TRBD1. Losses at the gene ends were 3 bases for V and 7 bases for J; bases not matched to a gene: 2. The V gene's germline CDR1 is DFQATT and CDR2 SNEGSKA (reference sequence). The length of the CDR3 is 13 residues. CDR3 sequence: CSASRGRNSPLHF. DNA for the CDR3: TGCAGTGCTAGCAGGGGGCGGAATTCACCCCTCCACTTT.

Written as DNA, the CDR3 is TGTGCCAGCAGCGCCGGGACTAGCGGGAGGTCCTACAATGAGCAGTTCTTC. It codes for CASSAGTSGRSYNEQFF. The chain carries TRBV7-3 and TRBJ2-1, with 15 bases matching TRBD2. V lost 5 bases, J lost 1 base, and 3 bases stayed unmatched. Germline CDR1 and CDR2: SGHTA and FQGTGA. This CDR3 is built from 17 residues.

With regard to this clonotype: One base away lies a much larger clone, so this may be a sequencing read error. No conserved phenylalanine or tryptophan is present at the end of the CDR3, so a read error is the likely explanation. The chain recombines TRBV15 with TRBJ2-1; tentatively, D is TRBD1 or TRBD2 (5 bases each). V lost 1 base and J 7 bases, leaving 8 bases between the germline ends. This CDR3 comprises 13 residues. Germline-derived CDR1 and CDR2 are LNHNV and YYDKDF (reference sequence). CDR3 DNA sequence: TGTGCCACCAGCAGAGGGGGGATAAATGAGCAGTTCTAC. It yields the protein CATSRGGINEQFY.

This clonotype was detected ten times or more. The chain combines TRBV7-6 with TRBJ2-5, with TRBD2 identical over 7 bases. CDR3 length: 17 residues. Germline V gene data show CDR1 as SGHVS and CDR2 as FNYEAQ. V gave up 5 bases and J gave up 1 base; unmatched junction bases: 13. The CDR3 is CASSLSRASGRQETQYF. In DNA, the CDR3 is TGTGCCAGCAGCCTAAGTCGGGCTAGCGGACGCCAAGAGACCCAGTACTTC.

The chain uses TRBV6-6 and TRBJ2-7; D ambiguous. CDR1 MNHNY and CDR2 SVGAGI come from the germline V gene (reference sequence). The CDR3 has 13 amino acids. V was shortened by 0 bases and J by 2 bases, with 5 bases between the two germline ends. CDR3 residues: CASSYSRTYEQYF. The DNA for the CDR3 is TGTGCCAGCAGTTACTCGAGGACCTACGAGCAGTACTTC.

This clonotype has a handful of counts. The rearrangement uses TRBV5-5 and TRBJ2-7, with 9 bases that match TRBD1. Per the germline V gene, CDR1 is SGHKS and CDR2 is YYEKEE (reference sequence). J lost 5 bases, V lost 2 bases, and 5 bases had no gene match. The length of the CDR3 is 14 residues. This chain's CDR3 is CASSFWDRDHEQYF. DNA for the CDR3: TGTGCCAGCAGCTTTTGGGACAGGGACCACGAGCAGTACTTC.

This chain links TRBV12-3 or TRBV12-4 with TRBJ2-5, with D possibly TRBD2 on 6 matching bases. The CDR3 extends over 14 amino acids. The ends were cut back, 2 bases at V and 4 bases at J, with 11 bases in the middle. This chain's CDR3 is CASSLSAGRETQYF. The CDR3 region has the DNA TGTGCCAGCAGTTTATCGGCGGGAAGAGAGACCCAGTACTTC.

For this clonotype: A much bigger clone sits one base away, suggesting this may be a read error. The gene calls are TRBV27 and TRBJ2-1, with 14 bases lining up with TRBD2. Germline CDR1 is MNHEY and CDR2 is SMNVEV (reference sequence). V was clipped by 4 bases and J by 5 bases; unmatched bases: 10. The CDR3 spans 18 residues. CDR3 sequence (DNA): TGTGCCAGCAGTTCGTATGCTGGGACTAGCGGGAGCCACAATGAGCAGTTCTTC. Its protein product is CASSSYAGTSGSHNEQFF.

CDR3 amino acids: CSVVGTGTYEQYF. The DNA for the CDR3 is TGCAGCGTTGTCGGGACAGGGACCTACGAGCAGTACTTC. This chain uses TRBV29-1 with TRBJ2-7, with 9 nucleotides matching TRBD1. V lost 4 bases, J lost 2 bases, and 3 bases stayed unmatched. Germline V gene lookup returns CDR1 SQVTM and CDR2 ANQGSEA. The CDR3 runs to 13 residues.

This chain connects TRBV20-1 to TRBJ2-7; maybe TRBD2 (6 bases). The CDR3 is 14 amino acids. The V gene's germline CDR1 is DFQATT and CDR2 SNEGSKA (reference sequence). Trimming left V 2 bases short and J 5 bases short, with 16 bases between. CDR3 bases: TGCAGTGCTAGAAAGTGGGGCGGGGAGGACGAGCAGTACTTC. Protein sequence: CSARKWGGEDEQYF.

CDR3 region: CASRNDRVNEQYF. The CDR3 DNA is TGTGCCAGCAGAAACGACAGGGTCAACGAGCAGTACTTC. V usage is TRBV28 and J usage is TRBJ2-7, with TRBD1 matching over 7 bases. The germline V gene has CDR1 MDHEN and CDR2 SYDVKM. The CDR3 has 13 amino acids. Trimming cost V 6 bases and J 5 bases; bases outside gene matches: 7. Full variable domain (outside the CDR3, taken from reference TRBV28 and TRBJ2-7): DVKVTQSSRYLVKRTGEKVFLECVQDMDHENMFWYRQDPGLGLRLIYFSYDVKMKEKGDIPEGYSVSREKKERFSLILESASTNQTSMYLCASRNDRVNEQYFGPGTRLTVT.

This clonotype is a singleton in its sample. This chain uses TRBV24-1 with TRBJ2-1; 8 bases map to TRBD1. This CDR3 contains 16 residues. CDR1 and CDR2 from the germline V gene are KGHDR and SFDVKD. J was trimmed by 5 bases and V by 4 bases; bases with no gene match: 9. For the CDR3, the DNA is TGTGCCACCAGTGACCCCTCGGACAGGGCCCACAATGAGCAGTTCTTC. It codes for CATSDPSDRAHNEQFF.

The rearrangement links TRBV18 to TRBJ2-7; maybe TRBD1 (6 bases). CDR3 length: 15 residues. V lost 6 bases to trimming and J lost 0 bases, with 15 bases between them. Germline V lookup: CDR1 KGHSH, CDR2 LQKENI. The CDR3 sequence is CASSSGQGHSYEQYF. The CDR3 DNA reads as TGTGCCAGCTCGTCCGGTCAGGGACACTCCTACGAGCAGTACTTC.